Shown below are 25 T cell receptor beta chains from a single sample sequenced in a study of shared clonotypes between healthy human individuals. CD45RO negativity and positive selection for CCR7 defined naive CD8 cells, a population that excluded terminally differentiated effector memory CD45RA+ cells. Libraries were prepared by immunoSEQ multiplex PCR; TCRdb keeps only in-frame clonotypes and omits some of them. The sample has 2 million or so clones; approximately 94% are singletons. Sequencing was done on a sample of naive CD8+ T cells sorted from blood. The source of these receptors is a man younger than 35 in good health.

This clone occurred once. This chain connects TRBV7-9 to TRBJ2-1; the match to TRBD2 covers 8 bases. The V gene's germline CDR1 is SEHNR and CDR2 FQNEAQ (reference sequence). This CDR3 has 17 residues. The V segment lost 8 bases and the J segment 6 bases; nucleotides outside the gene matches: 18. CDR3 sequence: CASSAFPAGVQFNEQFF. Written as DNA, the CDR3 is TGTGCCAGCTCAGCTTTCCCAGCGGGGGTACAATTCAATGAGCAGTTCTTC.

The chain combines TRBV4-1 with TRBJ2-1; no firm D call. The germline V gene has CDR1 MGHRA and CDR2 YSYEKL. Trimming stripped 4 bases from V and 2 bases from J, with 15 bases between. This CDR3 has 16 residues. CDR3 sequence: CASSRTLTFTYNEQFF. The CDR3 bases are TGCGCCAGCAGCCGGACCTTAACCTTTACCTACAATGAGCAGTTCTTC.

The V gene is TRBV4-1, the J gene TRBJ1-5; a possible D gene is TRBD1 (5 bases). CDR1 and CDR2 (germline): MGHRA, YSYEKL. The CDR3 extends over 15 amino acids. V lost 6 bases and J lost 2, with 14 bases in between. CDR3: CASRPNQGGNQPQHF. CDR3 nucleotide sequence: TGCGCCAGCAGACCCAATCAGGGTGGCAATCAGCCCCAGCATTTT.

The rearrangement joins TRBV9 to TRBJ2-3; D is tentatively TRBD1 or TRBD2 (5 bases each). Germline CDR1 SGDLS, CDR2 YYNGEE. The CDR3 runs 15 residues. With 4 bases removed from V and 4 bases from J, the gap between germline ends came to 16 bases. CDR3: CASSPRGGWPDTQYF. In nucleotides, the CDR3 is TGTGCCAGCAGCCCCCGTGGGGGTTGGCCAGATACGCAGTATTTT.

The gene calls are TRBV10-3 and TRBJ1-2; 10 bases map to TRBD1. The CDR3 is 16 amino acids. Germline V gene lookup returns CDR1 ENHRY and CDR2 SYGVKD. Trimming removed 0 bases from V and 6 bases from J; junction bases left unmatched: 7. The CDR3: CAISESGQGEIDGYTF. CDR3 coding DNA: TGTGCCATCAGTGAGTCAGGACAGGGGGAGATTGATGGCTACACCTTC.

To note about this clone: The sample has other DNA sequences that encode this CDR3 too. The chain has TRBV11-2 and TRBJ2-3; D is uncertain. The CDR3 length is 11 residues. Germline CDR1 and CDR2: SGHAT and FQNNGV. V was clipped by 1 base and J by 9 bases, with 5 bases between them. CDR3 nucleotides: TGTGCCAGCAGCTTAGTAAGCACGCAGTATTTT. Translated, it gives CASSLVSTQYF.

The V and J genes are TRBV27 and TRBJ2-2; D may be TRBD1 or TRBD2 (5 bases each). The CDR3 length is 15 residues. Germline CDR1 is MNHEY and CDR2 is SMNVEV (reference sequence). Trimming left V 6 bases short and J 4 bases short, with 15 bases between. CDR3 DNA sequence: TGTGCCAGCAGCGAAAACGGGGACGGCACCGGGGAGCTGTTTTTT. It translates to CASSENGDGTGELFF.

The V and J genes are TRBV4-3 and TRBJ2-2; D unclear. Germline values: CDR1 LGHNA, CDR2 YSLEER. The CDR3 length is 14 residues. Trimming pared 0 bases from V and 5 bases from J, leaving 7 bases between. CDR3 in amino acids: CASSQEWGTGELFF. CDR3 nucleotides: TGCGCCAGCAGCCAAGAGTGGGGAACCGGGGAGCTGTTTTTT.

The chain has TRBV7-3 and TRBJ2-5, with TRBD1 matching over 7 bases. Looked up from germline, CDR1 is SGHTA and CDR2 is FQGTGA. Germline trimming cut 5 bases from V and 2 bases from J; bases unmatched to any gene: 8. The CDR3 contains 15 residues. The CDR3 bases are TGTGCCAGCAGCCCGAGACAGGGTCTACAAGAGACCCAGTACTTC. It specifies CASSPRQGLQETQYF. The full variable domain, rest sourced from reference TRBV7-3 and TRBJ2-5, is GAGVSQTPSNKVTEKGKYVELRCDPISGHTALYWYRQSLGQGPEFLIYFQGTGAADDSGLPNDRFFAVRPEGSVSTLKIQRTERGDSAVYLCASSPRQGLQETQYFGPGTRLLVL.

This CDR3 is CASSQDTRAGTEAFF. The CDR3, as DNA: TGCGCCAGCAGCCAAGATACCAGGGCTGGCACTGAAGCTTTCTTT. V gene TRBV4-1 combines with J gene TRBJ1-1; a possible D gene is TRBD1 (5 bases). Trimming took 0 bases from V and 4 from J, leaving 12 bases between them. CDR3 length equals 15 residues. CDR1 and CDR2 from the germline V gene are MGHRA and YSYEKL.

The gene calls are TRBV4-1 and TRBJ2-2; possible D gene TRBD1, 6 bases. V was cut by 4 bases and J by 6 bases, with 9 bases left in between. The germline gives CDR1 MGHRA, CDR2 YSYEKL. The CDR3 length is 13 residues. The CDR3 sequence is CASSPRGAGELFF. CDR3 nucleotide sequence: TGCGCCAGCAGCCCCAGGGGCGCCGGGGAGCTGTTTTTT.

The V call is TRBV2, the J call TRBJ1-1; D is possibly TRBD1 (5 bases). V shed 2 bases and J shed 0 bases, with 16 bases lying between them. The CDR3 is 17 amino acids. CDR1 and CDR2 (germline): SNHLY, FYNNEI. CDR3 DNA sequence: TGTGCCAGCAGTGAAACGGGGCAGCCGTACCTGAACACTGAAGCTTTCTTT. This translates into CASSETGQPYLNTEAFF.

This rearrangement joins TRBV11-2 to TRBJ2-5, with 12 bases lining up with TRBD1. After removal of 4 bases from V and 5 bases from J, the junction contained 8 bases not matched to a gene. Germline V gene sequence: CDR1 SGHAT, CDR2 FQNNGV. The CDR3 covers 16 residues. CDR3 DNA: TGTGCCAGCAGCTGGGGACAGGGGGCGAGGGAGGAGACCCAGTACTTC. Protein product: CASSWGQGAREETQYF. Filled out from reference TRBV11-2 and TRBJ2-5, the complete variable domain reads EAGVAQSPRYKIIEKRQSVAFWCNPISGHATLYWYQQILGQGPKLLIQFQNNGVVDDSQLPKDRFSAERLKGVDSTLKIQPAKLEDSAVYLCASSWGQGAREETQYFGPGTRLLVL.

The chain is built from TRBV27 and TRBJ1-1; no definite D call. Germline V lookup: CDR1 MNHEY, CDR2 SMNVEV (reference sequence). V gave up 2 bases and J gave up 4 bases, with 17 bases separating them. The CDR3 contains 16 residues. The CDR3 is CASSLVSGGGTTEAFF. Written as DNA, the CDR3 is TGTGCCAGCAGTTTAGTCTCGGGCGGTGGAACCACTGAAGCTTTCTTT.

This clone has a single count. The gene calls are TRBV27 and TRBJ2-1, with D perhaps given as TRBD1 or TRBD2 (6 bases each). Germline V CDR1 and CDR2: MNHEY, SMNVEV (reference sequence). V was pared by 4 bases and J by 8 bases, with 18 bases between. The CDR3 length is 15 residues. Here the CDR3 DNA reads TGTGCCAGCAGTTCGACAGGAGGGGAAGTCTATGAGCAGTTCTTC. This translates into CASSSTGGEVYEQFF.

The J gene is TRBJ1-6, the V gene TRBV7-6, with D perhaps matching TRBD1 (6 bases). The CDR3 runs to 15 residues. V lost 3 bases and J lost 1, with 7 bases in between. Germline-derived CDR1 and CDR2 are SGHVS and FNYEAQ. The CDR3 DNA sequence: TGTGCCAGCAGCTTCGACAGGTCCTATAATTCACCCCTCCACTTT. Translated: CASSFDRSYNSPLHF.

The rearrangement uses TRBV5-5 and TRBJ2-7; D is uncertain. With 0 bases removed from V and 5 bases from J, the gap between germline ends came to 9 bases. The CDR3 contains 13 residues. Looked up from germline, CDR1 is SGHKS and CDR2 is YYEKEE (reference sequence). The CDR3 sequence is CASSLAGLNEQYF. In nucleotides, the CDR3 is TGTGCCAGCAGCTTGGCCGGGCTAAACGAGCAGTACTTC.

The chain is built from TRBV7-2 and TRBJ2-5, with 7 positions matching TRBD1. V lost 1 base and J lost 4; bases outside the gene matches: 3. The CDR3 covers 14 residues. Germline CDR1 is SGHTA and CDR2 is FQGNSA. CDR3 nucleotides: TGTGCCAGCAGCTTAGGCCCAGGGGGAGAGACCCAGTACTTC. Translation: CASSLGPGGETQYF. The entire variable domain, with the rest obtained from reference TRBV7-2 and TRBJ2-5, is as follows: GAGVSQSPSNKVTEKGKDVELRCDPISGHTALYWYRQSLGQGLEFLIYFQGNSAPDKSGLPSDRFSAERTGGSVSTLTIQRTQQEDSAVYLCASSLGPGGETQYFGPGTRLLVL.

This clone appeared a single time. The CDR3 DNA follows: TGTGCCAGCAGCGGGCAGCGGGGGGGCCCAGAGACCCAGTACTTC. Its translation is CASSGQRGGPETQYF. The V call is TRBV9, the J call TRBJ2-5, with TRBD2 matching over 10 bases. CDR1 is SGDLS and CDR2 is YYNGEE in the germline V gene. The CDR3 is made up of 15 amino acids. The J segment lost 4 bases and the V segment lost 3 bases, leaving 6 bases of the junction unmatched.

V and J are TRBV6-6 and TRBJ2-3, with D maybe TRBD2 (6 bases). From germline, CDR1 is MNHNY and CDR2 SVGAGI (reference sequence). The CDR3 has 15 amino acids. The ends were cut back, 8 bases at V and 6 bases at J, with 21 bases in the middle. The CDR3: CASDAGGVSSDTQYF. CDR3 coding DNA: TGTGCCAGCGACGCCGGGGGAGTCTCATCGGATACGCAGTATTTT.

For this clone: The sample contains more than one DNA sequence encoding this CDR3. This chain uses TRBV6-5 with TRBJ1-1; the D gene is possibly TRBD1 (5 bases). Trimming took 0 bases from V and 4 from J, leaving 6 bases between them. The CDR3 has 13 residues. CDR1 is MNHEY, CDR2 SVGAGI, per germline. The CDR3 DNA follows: TGTGCCAGCAGTTACTCAGGGGTCACTGAAGCTTTCTTT. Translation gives CASSYSGVTEAFF.

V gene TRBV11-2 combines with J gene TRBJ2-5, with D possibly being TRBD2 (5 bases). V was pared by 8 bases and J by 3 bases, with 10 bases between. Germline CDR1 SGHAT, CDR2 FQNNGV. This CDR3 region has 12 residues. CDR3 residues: CASRLGEETQYF. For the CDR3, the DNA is TGTGCCAGCCGACTGGGAGAAGAGACCCAGTACTTC.

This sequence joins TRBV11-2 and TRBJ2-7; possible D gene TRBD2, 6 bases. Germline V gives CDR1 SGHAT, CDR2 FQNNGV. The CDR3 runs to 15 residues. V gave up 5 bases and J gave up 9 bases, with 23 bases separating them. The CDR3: CASSPIRDLPRGQYF. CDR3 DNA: TGTGCCAGCAGCCCTATACGGGACTTACCACGGGGGCAGTACTTC.

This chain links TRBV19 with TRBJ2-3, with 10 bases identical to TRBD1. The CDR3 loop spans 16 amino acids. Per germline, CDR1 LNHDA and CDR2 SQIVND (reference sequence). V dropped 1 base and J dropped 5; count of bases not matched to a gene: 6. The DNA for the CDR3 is TGTGCCAGTAGTATAGGAGACAGGGGGCTGGGAGATACGCAGTATTTT. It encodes CASSIGDRGLGDTQYF.

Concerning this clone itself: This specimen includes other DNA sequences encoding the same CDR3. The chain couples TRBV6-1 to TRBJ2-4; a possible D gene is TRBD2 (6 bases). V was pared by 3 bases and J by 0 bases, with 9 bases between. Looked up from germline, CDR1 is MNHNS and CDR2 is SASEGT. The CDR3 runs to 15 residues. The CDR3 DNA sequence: TGTGCCAGCAGTGAGCGGGACCTAGCCAAAAACATTCAGTACTTC. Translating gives CASSERDLAKNIQYF.